The present entry profiles one T cell receptor (beta chain) with its context. Its antigen is unidentified. The record originates from a study of cytomegalovirus exposure and HLA in healthy donors. Findings and limits, study-wide: Reports showed the classifier diagnosing cytomegalovirus status with high specificity and sensitivity.

Some clones are missing from TCRdb's copy, which holds only in-frame ones; the method was immunoSEQ multiplex PCR. This repertoire shows about 220,000 clones, roughly 88% found once; its top ten account for roughly an eighth. The receptor was derived from a woman in her twenties or thirties in good health and CMV-seropositive. The sample comprised PBMCs.

The CDR3 protein is CASREGAVTEAFF. Written as DNA, the CDR3 is TGTGCCAGCAGGGAGGGGGCCGTCACTGAAGCTTTCTTT. This chain joins TRBV5-5 and TRBJ1-1; the match to TRBD1 covers 7 bases. The J segment lost 4 bases and the V segment lost 5 bases, leaving 5 bases of the junction unmatched. This CDR3 region has 13 residues. CDR1 is SGHKS, CDR2 YYEKEE, per germline (reference sequence).